These T cell receptor beta chains were read from a single sample in a study of human T cells and chemical hapten exposure. TCRdb ran MiXCR on the RACE reads and lists one entry per CDR3 protein. Altogether about 77,000 distinct CDR3 sequences are present, over 6.5% being singletons, with the ten largest covering 1.7%. Sequenced sample: whole blood. These TCRs come from a female donor in good health. Some clones in this sample may be carry-over from other donors' samples. CDR3s leave out the opening cysteine and the closing phenylalanine or tryptophan.

CDR3 length | J gene | V gene | CDR3 protein
12 | TRBJ2-6 | TRBV3-1 | ASSETAGANVLT
9 | TRBJ1-1 | TRBV29-1 | SITRNTEAF
13 | TRBJ1-5 | TRBV7-2 | ASSLRTGGDQPQH
12 | TRBJ1-1 | TRBV4-2 | ASSQDHSNTEAF
14 | TRBJ1-1 | TRBV18 | ASSPRRGPEGTEAF
12 | TRBJ1-3 | TRBV3-1 | ASSPMHSGNTIY
12 | TRBJ2-5 | TRBV7-2 | ASSFVAFQETQY
12 | TRBJ2-4 | TRBV12-3/TRBV12-4 | ASSSALLATIQY
15 | TRBJ2-3 | TRBV29-1 | SVEPGLAGGATDTQY
13 | TRBJ1-4 | TRBV28 | ASSLTSIVGEKLF
11 | TRBJ2-3 | TRBV29-1 | SVGSGATDTQY
13 | TRBJ2-7 | TRBV9 | ASSVAGTGNYEQY
14 | TRBJ1-5 | TRBV10-2 | ASSDLGLGGYQPQH
13 | TRBJ2-3 | TRBV5-6 | ASSSRLVGGDTQY
11 | TRBJ1-5 | TRBV29-1 | SVGEAANQPQH
9 | TRBJ2-7 | TRBV11-2 | ASSFKGEQY
12 | TRBJ2-5 | TRBV5-1 | ASSLEGAGETQY
10 | TRBJ1-4 | TRBV20-1 | SASRDNEKLF
11 | TRBJ1-1 | TRBV4-3 | ASSQGGVIEAF
12 | TRBJ1-1 | TRBV20-1 | SARDRLGNTEAF
14 | TRBJ1-5 | TRBV2 | ASRADRVYSNQPQH
14 | TRBJ1-6 | TRBV18 | ASSPFAPGQNSPLH
13 | TRBJ1-6 | TRBV27 | ASSTGTSIGSPLH
13 | TRBJ1-6 | TRBV6-1 | ASSVGESYNSPLH
14 | TRBJ2-2 | TRBV4-2 | ASSQGQGANTGELF
14 | TRBJ2-3 | TRBV7-2 | ASIPDSYRPGDTQY
14 | TRBJ2-3 | TRBV5-1 | ASKGLAGSSTDTQY
12 | TRBJ1-5 | TRBV5-8 | ASSLEPGSSSQH
13 | TRBJ2-7 | TRBV14 | ASSQTRGERGEQY
13 | TRBJ2-7 | TRBV10-2 | ASRNSGGAEYEQY
14 | TRBJ2-1 | TRBV6-5 | ASSYSRQVRINEQF
11 | TRBJ1-6 | TRBV20-1 | SACTDVNSPLH
11 | TRBJ1-2 | TRBV13 | ASSPTAGNGYT
15 | TRBJ1-2 | TRBV7-3 | ASSLTKQGGGGYGYT
15 | TRBJ1-6 | TRBV20-1 | SAMNPGTGTGSSPLH
10 | TRBJ2-5 | TRBV20-1 | SASGHGETQY
13 | TRBJ2-7 | TRBV20-1 | SARSPTSPWDEQY
13 | TRBJ2-1 | TRBV19 | ASSIEAGGYNEQF
13 | TRBJ2-2 | TRBV27 | ASGRDRGQTGELF
11 | TRBJ1-6 | TRBV7-3 | ASSFRRDSPLH
13 | TRBJ1-1 | TRBV19 | ASSISGQGRIEAF
8 | TRBJ1-6 | TRBV27 | ASKDSPLH
16 | TRBJ2-5 | TRBV21-1 | ASRKCSPRPSYQETQY
13 | TRBJ1-5 | TRBV18 | ASSPQGNSNQPQH
13 | TRBJ2-1 | TRBV10-3 | AISQLVGRYNEQF
11 | TRBJ2-7 | TRBV18 | ATPLVGPYEQY